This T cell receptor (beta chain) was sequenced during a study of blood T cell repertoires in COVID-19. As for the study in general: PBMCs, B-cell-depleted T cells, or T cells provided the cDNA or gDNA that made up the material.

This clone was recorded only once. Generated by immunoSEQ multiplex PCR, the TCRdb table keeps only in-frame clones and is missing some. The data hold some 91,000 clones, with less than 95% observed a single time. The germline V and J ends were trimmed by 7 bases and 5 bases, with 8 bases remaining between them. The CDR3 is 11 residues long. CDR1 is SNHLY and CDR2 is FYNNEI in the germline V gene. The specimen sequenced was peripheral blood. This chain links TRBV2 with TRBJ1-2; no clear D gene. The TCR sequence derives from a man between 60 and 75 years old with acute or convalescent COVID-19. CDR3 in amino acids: CASTRTYGYTF. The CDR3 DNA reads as TGTGCCAGCACCCGTACTTATGGCTACACCTTC. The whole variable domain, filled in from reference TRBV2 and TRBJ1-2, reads EPEVTQTPSHQVTQMGQEVILRCVPISNHLYFYWYRQILGQKVEFLVSFYNNEISEKSEIFDDQFSVERPDGSNFTLKIRSTKLEDSAMYFCASTRTYGYTFGSGTRLTVV.